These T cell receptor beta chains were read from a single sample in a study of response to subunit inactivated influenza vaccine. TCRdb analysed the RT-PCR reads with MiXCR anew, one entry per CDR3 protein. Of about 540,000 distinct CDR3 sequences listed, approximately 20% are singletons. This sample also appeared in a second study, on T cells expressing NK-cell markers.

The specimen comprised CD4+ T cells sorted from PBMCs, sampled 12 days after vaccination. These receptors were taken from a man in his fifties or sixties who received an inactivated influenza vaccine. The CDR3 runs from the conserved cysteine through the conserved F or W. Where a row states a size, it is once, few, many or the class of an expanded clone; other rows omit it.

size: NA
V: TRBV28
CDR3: CASSRGRGALHF

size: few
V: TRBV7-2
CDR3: CASSRTRTDTQYF

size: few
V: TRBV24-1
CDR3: CATSDGAGRAGTDTQYF

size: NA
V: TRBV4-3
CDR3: CASSQETGSRGYTF

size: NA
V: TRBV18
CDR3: CASSPRYLSPGQGSTGELFF

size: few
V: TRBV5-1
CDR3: CASSLGGIYSNQPQHF

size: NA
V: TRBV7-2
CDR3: CASSLGSRGANQPQHF

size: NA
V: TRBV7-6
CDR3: CASSPNRGTNTEAFF

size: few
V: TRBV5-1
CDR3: CASSLFLADTDTQYF

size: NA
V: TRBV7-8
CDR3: CASSFSRLGTGELFF

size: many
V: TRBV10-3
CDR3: CAISGTSGSLHEQYF